These 7 T cell receptor beta chains were all obtained from the same sample, sequenced in a study of cytotoxic CD8 clonotypes in ibrutinib-treated CLL. Profiled with immunoSEQ multiplex PCR; TCRdb holds only in-frame clones, not every one. The data hold 6,200 or so clones, with roughly 71% observed a single time. The material sequenced was PBMCs, taken before ibrutinib treatment. All receptors come from a human donor with chronic lymphocytic leukemia.

CDR3 amino acids: CASRNLKTGDGYTF. In DNA form, the CDR3 reads TGTGCCAGCAGAAACCTAAAAACAGGGGATGGCTACACCTTC. The V call is TRBV6-6, the J call TRBJ1-2; 7 nucleotides align to TRBD1. The germline CDR1 and CDR2 sequences are MNHNY and SVGAGI (reference sequence). With 6 bases clipped from V and 6 bases from J, the junction kept 10 bases outside the gene matches. This CDR3 contains 14 residues.

In this sample, this clone turned up once. The chain uses TRBV5-1 and TRBJ1-1; D is possibly TRBD1 (6 bases). V was shortened by 2 bases and J by 9 bases, with 14 bases between the two germline ends. This CDR3 is 13 amino acids long. CDR1 is SGHRS and CDR2 is YFSETQ in the germline V gene. The DNA for the CDR3 is TGCGCCAGCAGCTTTGCGGGGGCAGAGAAAGCTTTCTTT. Translating it yields CASSFAGAEKAFF.

V usage is TRBV11-2 and J usage is TRBJ1-2; D is perhaps TRBD1 (5 bases). Per the germline V gene, CDR1 is SGHAT and CDR2 is FQNNGV. The V gene lost 5 bases and the J gene lost 5 bases, with 18 bases spanning the gap. This CDR3 is built from 15 residues. DNA of the CDR3: TGTGCCAGCAGCGTCACCGCAGGGATTCGGTATGGCTACACCTTC. Translating it yields CASSVTAGIRYGYTF.

This chain connects TRBV9 to TRBJ2-7, with TRBD1 matching 7 bases. V lost 4 bases, J lost 2 bases, and 9 bases stayed unmatched. The CDR3 spans 15 residues. Germline loops: CDR1 SGDLS, CDR2 YYNGEE. CDR3 coding DNA: TGTGCCAGCAGCCCCTCGACAGGGATCCCCTACGAGCAGTACTTC. This encodes CASSPSTGIPYEQYF.

The V and J genes are TRBV27 and TRBJ2-2, with D possibly matching TRBD2 (7 bases). Trimming removed 0 bases at V and 6 bases at J, with 11 bases between. Germline V gives CDR1 MNHEY, CDR2 SMNVEV (reference sequence). The CDR3 loop spans 15 amino acids. The CDR3 region is CASSLSRGGAGELFF. The CDR3 DNA reads TGTGCCAGCAGTTTATCTAGAGGGGGGGCCGGGGAGCTGTTTTTT.

The chain is built from TRBV5-6 and TRBJ2-7, with TRBD2 as a possible D gene (5 bases). V lost 2 bases to trimming and J lost 4 bases, with 7 bases between them. The CDR3 is 12 residues long. Germline CDR1 reads SGHDT; CDR2 reads YYEEEE. CDR3 residues: CASSLLEYEQYF. The CDR3, as DNA: TGTGCCAGCAGCTTACTAGAGTACGAGCAGTACTTC.

This clone is labeled as medium-sized. The J gene is TRBJ2-3, the V gene TRBV6-5; D call uncertain. This CDR3 contains 14 residues. Germline CDR1 reads MNHEY; CDR2 reads SVGAGI. The ends were cut back, 4 bases at V and 1 base at J, with 9 bases in the middle. The CDR3 region has the DNA TGTGCCAGCAGTTCAGTGGCAGGCACAGATACGCAGTATTTT. This gives the protein CASSSVAGTDTQYF.